The text below deals with one T cell receptor beta chain. This clonotype was found a few times. The target of this receptor is not known. The input lacks base qualities; no much larger clone sits a single base away. The data were obtained in a study of blood T cells in healthy people across ages (dated by TCRdb to between 2015 and 2016). At the level of the whole study: In model experiments, template switching captured roughly one uniquely barcoded TCR beta cDNA molecule for every two T cells. To avoid experimental bias, donors of different ages were spread randomly across the sequencing lanes. The study measured age-related changes in TCR beta repertoire diversity using deep sequencing normalized with unique cDNA molecular identifiers. The donors were split into four age groups: young (average about 15 years), middle-aged (roughly 42), aged (over 55) and long-lived (about 82). Two additional independent replicas of 1 million unique cDNA reads from the same blood draw were analyzed for two donors (one aged 18 to 29 and one aged 80 or older).

The donors were around 39 Caucasian individuals from Russia, aged roughly 6 to 95 years, who were systemically healthy. Around 10 milliliters of peripheral blood were collected from each donor into EDTA-treated Vacutainer tubes. Ficoll-Paque density-gradient centrifugation was used to isolate PBMCs, with at least 6.5 million per sample. Total RNA was extracted from PBMCs with Trizol reagent, with at least 6 micrograms obtained per sample. The percentages of naive CD45RAhigh/CD27high T cells were determined by flow cytometry on a PBMC aliquot from every donor. V is clipped by 0 bases and J by 1 base, and the sequence between their germline boundaries is 12 bases long. From the cysteine through the phenylalanine, the CDR3 covers 16 amino acids. The retained sequence is limited to the CDR3, 48 bases, with the frame set at the first base. CDR1 and CDR2 are drawn from the germline V gene: KGHDR, SFDVKD.

The library was generated by 5' RACE. TCRdb records Illumina HiSeq 2500 as the sequencer. A second PCR of roughly 7 to 11 cycles was performed with a sample-barcoded 5' primer and a J-beta primer mix. A unique molecular identifier was introduced onto each TCR beta cDNA molecule by a template-switch 5' adaptor carrying 12 random nucleotides. Each sample yielded at least 2.5 million CDR3-containing paired-end reads. First-strand cDNA was synthesized from all RNA with the Mint cDNA synthesis kit, primed by a TRBC-specific oligonucleotide. All cDNA was treated with uracil-DNA glycosylase and then went through a first 18-cycle PCR with the universal primers M1SS and BC2_uni_R. Per the original workflow: Normalization of each sample was performed by random selection of 1 million high-quality reads, each carrying a distinct molecular identifier. Instead of being binned into consensus sequences, reads that shared molecular identifiers were thrown out. MiTCR, with a Q25 quality threshold and the strictest error-elimination algorithm, was used for CDR3 identification, clonotype clustering and error correction. Lower-bound total TCR beta diversity was estimated with a nonparametric unseen species model using Euler transformation. The public reads were run again by TCRdb, first through fastp at Q25 and then through MiXCR, and only productive beta chains were kept. Each CDR3 protein appears once, grouped with its most common genes and DNA. For this entry, the V and J calls and clone size follow TCRdb and not the study's own pipeline. For this sample there are roughly 900,000 distinct CDR3 sequences; roughly 50% appear just once. The ten largest make up roughly 13% of the sample.

The investigation overall reported the following: Total diversity estimates from one million sequenced T cells were considered lower bounds and underestimates. Observed TCR beta diversity per million T cells fell roughly linearly with age, and a significant reduction was already apparent by age about 36. There was a strong correlation between observed TCR beta diversity and the percentage of naive T cells measured by flow cytometry. Because the CMV infection status of the donors was unknown, age-related changes in expanded clonotypes may potentially have been confounded. Because profiling used bulk unsorted PBMCs, naive and antigen-experienced compartments could not be compared conclusively. Compared with the aged group, more naive CD4+ T cells, fewer expanded clones and increased TCR diversity were shown by the long-lived group, suggesting age selection.

The sample consisted of blood. This sequence uses TRBV24-1 and TRBJ2-7; possibly the D gene is TRBD1, per 7 matching bases. This TCR was recovered from a man aged 25 to 40 in good health. CDR3 reads: CATSDLNQGGSYEQYF. The nucleotide sequence is TGTGCCACCAGTGATTTGAACCAGGGGGGTTCCTACGAGCAGTACTTC.